This is a list of T cell receptor beta chains from one sample in a study of T-cell memory formation after mild COVID-19. TCRdb ran MiXCR on the 5' RACE reads and lists one entry per CDR3 protein. The table lists about 470,000 distinct CDR3 sequences, nearly 25% of them singletons. Sequencing was carried out using PBMCs or a T cell subset sorted from them (not recorded which). These receptor sequences come from an adult woman who had mild COVID-19 (a few samples of this study predate the infection). Cell type and time point are not known. Each CDR3 is given without its conserved first and last residue.

j_gene,v_gene,CDR3aa
TRBJ2-6,TRBV29-1,SVIGQSSGANVLT
TRBJ1-2,TRBV5-1,ASSVGQTNYGYT
TRBJ2-7,TRBV14,ASSPASGLAGRSYEQY
TRBJ1-2,TRBV12-3/TRBV12-4,ASTPTGNYGYT
TRBJ2-7,TRBV7-9,ASSLDWGQGRDEQY
TRBJ2-2,TRBV7-9,ASSGLAGAGELF
TRBJ2-2,TRBV7-2,ASSLWTSGTNTGELF
TRBJ1-1,TRBV19,ASSIGGSEAF
TRBJ1-4,TRBV12-3/TRBV12-4,ASSLGAFDEKLF
TRBJ2-1,TRBV25-1,ASIGTSGIGGEQF
TRBJ2-2,TRBV6-5,ASSPYTSTANTGELF
TRBJ2-3,TRBV2,ASRQGGVSTDTQY
TRBJ1-6,TRBV19,ASKNDISYNSPLH
TRBJ1-1,TRBV13,ASSLGRGREEAF
TRBJ2-7,TRBV19,ASNSPAYSFEQY
TRBJ1-5,TRBV18,ASSPQAGGNQPQH
TRBJ2-3,TRBV12-3/TRBV12-4,ASSSILDTTSPDTQY
TRBJ2-1,TRBV7-2,ASSLFEANEQF
TRBJ1-5,TRBV20-1,SARIGLNSNQPQH
TRBJ2-5,TRBV7-8,ANQGGGQETQY
TRBJ2-5,TRBV7-2,ASSYSGGGEETQY
TRBJ1-1,TRBV19,ASSIATGGNTEAF